This T cell receptor (beta chain) was recovered during a study of neurological immune-mediated disorders. Synthesis of cDNA was accomplished via 5'RACE employing 10-nucleotide random UMIs. TCRdb re-called the 5' RACE reads through MiXCR, storing one row per CDR3 protein. The repertoire consists of fewer than 35,000 distinct CDR3 sequences, with about 16% occurring once and the leading ten covering about 4.9%. Losses at the gene ends were 2 bases for V and 5 bases for J; bases not matched to a gene: 11. Germline lookup yields CDR1 MNHEY and CDR2 SVGEGT. This CDR3 region has 17 residues. Described time point: technical triplicate 3. The sorted libraries took approximately 1 million CD4+ or CD8+ T cells. The table lists this clonotype with many counts. Antigen unknown. Study results and caveats: Private repertoires in all groups were suggested, as expanded clones shared no CDR3 amino acid sequences across subjects. It was HTLV-1-associated myelopathy that showed the most TCR clonal expansion, while multiple sclerosis showed the least, falling below healthy controls.

Material for sequencing was CD4+ T cells from blood. The genes are TRBV6-2 or TRBV6-3 and TRBJ1-5; 8 bases fit TRBD1. The receptor was derived from a female donor with HTLV-1-associated myelopathy (HAM/TSP). Written as DNA, the CDR3 is TGTGCCAGCAGTTACCCGGGAACCGGGACAGGTCATCAGCCCCAGCATTTT. Translation: CASSYPGTGTGHQPQHF.